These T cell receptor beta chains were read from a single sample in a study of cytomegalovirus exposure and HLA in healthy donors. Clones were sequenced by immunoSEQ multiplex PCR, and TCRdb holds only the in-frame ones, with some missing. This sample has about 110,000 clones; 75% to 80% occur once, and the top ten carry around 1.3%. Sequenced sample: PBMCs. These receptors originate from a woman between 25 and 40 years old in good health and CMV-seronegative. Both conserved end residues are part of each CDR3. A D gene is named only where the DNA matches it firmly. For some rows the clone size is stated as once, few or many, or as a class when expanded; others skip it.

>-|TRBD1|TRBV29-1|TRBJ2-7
TGCAGCGTTGTGACAGGGAGATCCTACGAGCAGTACTTC
CSVVTGRSYEQYF
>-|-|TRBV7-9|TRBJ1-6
TGTGCCAGCAGCCCGTTGGGCAGGGGTGGTTCACCCCTCCACTTT
CASSPLGRGGSPLHF
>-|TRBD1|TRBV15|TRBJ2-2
TGTGCCACCGACCGTGGACAGGGGAACACCGGGGAGCTGTTTTTT
CATDRGQGNTGELFF
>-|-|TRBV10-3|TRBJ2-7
TGTGCCATCAGTGAGAGGCAGGGTACCTACGAGCAGTACTTC
CAISERQGTYEQYF
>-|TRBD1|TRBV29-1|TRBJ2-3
TGCAGCGTTGAATTTGTACAGGGGTTCGCAGATACGCAGTATTTT
CSVEFVQGFADTQYF
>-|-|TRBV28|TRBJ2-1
TGTGCCAGCCGTGCCCCCGGGAAGAAGCAGTTCTTC
CASRAPGKKQFF
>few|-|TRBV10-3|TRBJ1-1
TGTGCCATCAGTGAAAGCGGGAACACTGAAGCTTTCTTT
CAISESGNTEAFF
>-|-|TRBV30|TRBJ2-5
TGTGCCTGGAGCTACGGACACAAAGAGACCCAGTACTTC
CAWSYGHKETQYF
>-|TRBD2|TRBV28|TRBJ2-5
TGTGCCAGCAGTTTAATCCTCCGGGAGGGCCACCAAGAGACCCAGTACTTC
CASSLILREGHQETQYF
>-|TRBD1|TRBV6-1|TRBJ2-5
TGTGCCAGCCTGAGGGGGCCCCCAGAGACCCAGTACTTC
CASLRGPPETQYF
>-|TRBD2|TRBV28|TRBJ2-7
TGTGCCAGCAGTGGCGGGGGATACGAGCAGTACTTC
CASSGGGYEQYF
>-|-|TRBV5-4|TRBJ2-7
TGTGCCAGCAGCGTTGGGTGGGGCCTACTGGACAACCCCTACGAGCAGTACTTC
CASSVGWGLLDNPYEQYF
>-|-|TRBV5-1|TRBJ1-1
TGCGCCAGCAGGGAGGTTGGTGGGACTGAAGCTTTCTTT
CASREVGGTEAFF
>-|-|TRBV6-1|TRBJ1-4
TGTGCCAGCAGTGACAGGGGAAGAGGAGAAAAACTGTTTTTT
CASSDRGRGEKLFF
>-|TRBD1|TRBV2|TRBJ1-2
TGTGCCGCGGGGGGACAGGGGCGAGGCTACACCTTC
CAAGGQGRGYTF
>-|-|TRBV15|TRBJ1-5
TGTGCCACCAACGATGGACAGCCCGTTATCATCCCCCAGCATTTT
CATNDGQPVIIPQHF